These T cell receptor beta chains were read from a single sample in a study of PD-1 blockade in classical Hodgkin lymphoma. Here immunoSEQ multiplex PCR was the method, and the copy in TCRdb shows in-frame clones only, minus some. The repertoire holds 2,900 or so clones, with just over 70% as singletons. Sequences were derived from CD8+ T cells from blood, sampled at baseline. The receptors were gathered from a human donor with classical Hodgkin lymphoma. The CDR3 runs from the conserved cysteine through the conserved F or W. The D gene is left open where the match is weak. The size field is filled for only some rows; it gives once, few, many or a size class.

>.|TRBV7-9|TRBJ2-1|TRBD1
TGTGCCAGCAGCGGGACAGGGATCTCCTACAATGAGCAGTTCTTC
CASSGTGISYNEQFF
>.|TRBV19|TRBJ2-5|.
TGTGCCAGTAGTATACAGAACCAAGAGACCCAGTACTTC
CASSIQNQETQYF
>large|TRBV6-5|TRBJ2-5|.
TGTGCCAGCAGTTACGGAGCGGCCGAAGAGACCCAGTACTTC
CASSYGAAEETQYF
>.|TRBV11-1|TRBJ2-5|TRBD1
TGTGCCAGCAGCTTATTCCCCACAGGGGAAGAGACCCAGTACTTC
CASSLFPTGEETQYF
>.|TRBV19|TRBJ2-7|TRBD2
TGTGCCAGTAGTATGGGGCTAGCGGCATACGAGCAGTACTTC
CASSMGLAAYEQYF
>few|TRBV15|TRBJ2-5|TRBD2
TGTGCCACCTCGCAGCGGGAGAACGTTGAGACCCAGTACTTC
CATSQRENVETQYF
>.|TRBV9|TRBJ2-3|.
TGTGCCAGCACCACGGGGGCCGGCACAGATACGCAGTATTTT
CASTTGAGTDTQYF
>once|TRBV5-1|TRBJ2-5|TRBD2
TGCGCCAGCAGCTTTAGCGGGAGGAACCAAGAGACCCAGTACTTC
CASSFSGRNQETQYF
>.|TRBV5-3|TRBJ1-4|.
TGTGCCAGAAGCTTGGACAGGGAGGGGGAAAAACTGTTTTTT
CARSLDREGEKLFF
>.|TRBV19|TRBJ2-7|.
TGTGCCAGTAGTATAACCGGGAATTGGGGCTACGAGCAGTACTTC
CASSITGNWGYEQYF
>few|TRBV7-9|TRBJ1-1|TRBD1
TGTGCCAGCAGCTTAGAAGGGGGCACGAACACTGAAGCTTTCTTT
CASSLEGGTNTEAFF
>.|TRBV4-1|TRBJ2-7|.
TGCGCCAGCAGCCTTCGAGACTCCTACGAGCAGTACTTC
CASSLRDSYEQYF
>.|TRBV28|TRBJ2-5|.
TGTGCCAGCAGTGCCAACCTTAGGGGGATTACAGAAGAGACCCAGTACTTC
CASSANLRGITEETQYF
>once|TRBV9|TRBJ2-2|.
TGTGCCAGCAGCGCGGTAGCTTTACCCGGGGAGCTGTTTTTT
CASSAVALPGELFF
>once|TRBV19|TRBJ1-1|TRBD1
TGTGCCAGTAGTATACCCCCCCGACAGGGGGCCACTGAAGCTTTCTTT
CASSIPPRQGATEAFF
>large|TRBV19|TRBJ2-7|.
TGTGCCAGTAGTCCCACCCCGTCCTCCTACGAGCAGTACTTC
CASSPTPSSYEQYF
>.|TRBV7-9|TRBJ1-2|.
TGTGCCAGCAGCTTAGTGAACAGGGATGGCTACACCTTC
CASSLVNRDGYTF
>.|TRBV28|TRBJ2-7|.
TGTGCCAGCAGTTTACAGGGGAGCTCCTACGAGCAGTACTTC
CASSLQGSSYEQYF
>.|TRBV6-1|TRBJ2-5|.
TGTGCCAGCAGTGGTTGGAAGCGTATCATGTCAGAGACCCAGTACTTC
CASSGWKRIMSETQYF
>.|TRBV9|TRBJ2-5|.
TGTGCCAGCAGCGTAGTCGGTACTCCGACTGAGACCCAGTACTTC
CASSVVGTPTETQYF
>large|TRBV9|TRBJ1-4|.
TGTGCCAGCAGCGTAACCGGGACACCAACCGAAAAACTGTTTTTT
CASSVTGTPTEKLFF
>.|TRBV27|TRBJ2-7|TRBD2
TGTGCCAGCAGTTTGTTCGCAGGAGTCGGGACTAACTCCTACGAGCAGTACTTC
CASSLFAGVGTNSYEQYF
>few|TRBV7-9|TRBJ1-2|.
TGTGCCAGCAGCCACAACCTCCGAAATGGCTACACCTTC
CASSHNLRNGYTF
>.|TRBV28|TRBJ2-7|.
TGTGCCAGCAAACTGGGGAGGGGGTACGAGCAGTACTTC
CASKLGRGYEQYF
>.|TRBV27|TRBJ2-1|.
TGTGCCAGCAGTTTAAGGACCGGCGGGCTTGAGCAGTTCTTC
CASSLRTGGLEQFF
>.|TRBV7-3|TRBJ2-1|TRBD2
TGTGCCAGCAGCTTCCTAGCGGGGGGGCTCAATGAGCAGTTCTTC
CASSFLAGGLNEQFF
>.|TRBV7-6|TRBJ1-2|.
TGTGCCAGCAGCCCCTTAGCTTTCACCTTC
CASSPLAFTF
>.|TRBV14|TRBJ2-3|.
TGTGCCAGCAGTCAGACACGGCCGAAGTATTTT
CASSQTRPKYF
>.|TRBV28|TRBJ2-3|.
TGTGCCAGCAGTTTTCTAAGCGGCACAGATACGCAGTATTTT
CASSFLSGTDTQYF
>.|TRBV29-1|TRBJ2-7|TRBD2
TGCAGCGTTGAAGGCGGGACTAGCGGGACCATCTACGAGCAGTACTTC
CSVEGGTSGTIYEQYF
>.|TRBV10-3|TRBJ1-2|.
TGTGCCATCAGTGAAATACAAAGCTCCAACTATGGCTACACCTTC
CAISEIQSSNYGYTF
>few|TRBV27|TRBJ2-7|TRBD2
TGTGCCAGCACCGGGGGGTCCGACGAGCAGTACTTC
CASTGGSDEQYF
>.|TRBV6-6|TRBJ2-7|.
TGTGCCAGCAGTTTAGTCAGAGAGTACGAGCAGTACTTC
CASSLVREYEQYF
>.|TRBV19|TRBJ1-1|.
TGTGCCAGTAGACTTGGGGGGGGGACTGAAGCTTTCTTT
CASRLGGGTEAFF
>.|TRBV29-1|TRBJ2-7|.
TGCAGCGTTGAAGGTCCCGGGCGCGAGTACGAGCAGTACTTC
CSVEGPGREYEQYF
>few|TRBV7-2|TRBJ1-1|.
TGTGCCAGCAGCTTGAGTAAAGGGTCCTATTCTGAAGCTTTCTTT
CASSLSKGSYSEAFF
>.|TRBV27|TRBJ2-7|TRBD2
TGTGCCAGCAGTGCCTCTAAATCCGGGGACTATGGGCAGTACTTC
CASSASKSGDYGQYF
>.|TRBV19|TRBJ2-3|.
TGTGCCAGTAGTATTAACCGGGATTTAACAGATACGCAGTATTTT
CASSINRDLTDTQYF
>.|TRBV27|TRBJ2-7|.
TGTGCCAGCAGTTCCACCCACGAGCAGTACTTC
CASSSTHEQYF
>.|TRBV6-5|TRBJ2-5|.
TGTGCCAGCAGATTAGCGGAACAAGAGACCCAGTACTTC
CASRLAEQETQYF
>.|TRBV30|TRBJ2-7|.
TGTGCCTGGAGTGTAGATAGCGGATCCTACGAGCAGTACTTC
CAWSVDSGSYEQYF
>.|TRBV7-8|TRBJ2-5|.
TGTGCCAGCAGCTTAGTTCCCCTAGCGTTGGGGGAGACCCAGTACTTC
CASSLVPLALGETQYF
>few|TRBV2|TRBJ1-2|.
TGTGCCAGCGGGGGGGTCGGTCCCCCTTTGGATGGCTACACCTTC
CASGGVGPPLDGYTF
>.|TRBV5-1|TRBJ1-4|TRBD1
TGCGCCAGCAGCCTACGACAGGCGGACAGGGTTAATGAAAAACTGTTTTTT
CASSLRQADRVNEKLFF
>.|TRBV7-9|TRBJ2-5|.
TGTGCCAGCAGCTTAGTAGACGGTCAAGAGACCCAGTACTTC
CASSLVDGQETQYF
>once|TRBV19|TRBJ1-5|TRBD1
TGTGCCAGTACCCCGACCGAACAGGGGCGCAATCAGCCCCAGCATTTT
CASTPTEQGRNQPQHF
>.|TRBV13|TRBJ2-2|.
TGTGCCAGCAGGGGTAACACCGGGGAGCTGTTTTTT
CASRGNTGELFF
>few|TRBV11-1|TRBJ1-2|.
TGTGCCAGCAGCCCTTTGGAGAATGGCTACACCTTC
CASSPLENGYTF
>large|TRBV28|TRBJ1-5|.
TGTGCCAGCAATCGGGCCCTCGGCAATCAGCCCCAGCATTTT
CASNRALGNQPQHF
>.|TRBV14|TRBJ2-3|.
TGTGCCAGCAGCCAAGGCCACGGTGGACACACAGATACGCAGTATTTT
CASSQGHGGHTDTQYF
>.|TRBV4-1|TRBJ2-3|.
TGCGCCAGCAGCCATCAGTTCACAGATACGCAGTATTTT
CASSHQFTDTQYF
>.|TRBV5-6|TRBJ1-6|.
TGTGCCAGCAGCTTTCAACAGGGTAATTCACCCCTCCACTTT
CASSFQQGNSPLHF
>.|TRBV4-3|TRBJ2-1|.
TGCGCCAGCAGCCAAGATGGGAACCGCCTCAATGAGCAGTTCTTC
CASSQDGNRLNEQFF
>.|TRBV2|TRBJ1-2|.
TGTGCCAGCAGTGAAGGAAAGGGTCGGGGCTACACCTTC
CASSEGKGRGYTF
>.|TRBV7-9|TRBJ2-5|TRBD1
TGTGCCAGCAACCCGGGACAGGGTAGGGAAGAGACCCAGTACTTC
CASNPGQGREETQYF